This T cell receptor (beta chain) was profiled in a study of shared clonotypes between healthy human individuals. About the study: Per donor, CD8 memory used one plate, CD8 naive used two, CD4 memory used three and CD4 naive used three. The study, taken as a whole, reports: Donors were few, which limited the genetic and exposure-history diversity represented.

Method: immunoSEQ multiplex PCR; TCRdb's copy keeps in-frame clones and lacks some. The sample contains over 2 million clones, around 93% of which appear only once. A split of CD4+ cells into CD45RA+ naive and CD45RA-negative memory subsets was performed. As regards this clone: No antigen is known for it.

The CDR3 is made up of 16 amino acids. V lost 5 bases, J lost 4 bases, and 12 bases stayed unmatched. Looked up from germline, CDR1 is SGHAT and CDR2 is FQNNGV. The sample consisted of naive CD4+ T cells from PBMCs. Subset indicated: CD45RA+ positively selected. The chain couples TRBV11-2 to TRBJ2-7, with TRBD2 matching 9 bases. The sequence was collected from a man between 18 and 35 years old in good health. Some clones in this sample may be carry-over from other donors' samples. The chain's CDR3 is CASSTGLAEPIYEQYF. DNA of the CDR3: TGTGCCAGCAGCACGGGACTAGCAGAGCCAATTTACGAGCAGTACTTC.